These T cell receptor beta chains were read from a single sample in a study of long-term antiretroviral therapy in people with HIV. Produced via immunoSEQ multiplex PCR; TCRdb's table is partial and in-frame only. The sample contains several thousand clones, around 79% of which appear only once. The source was unsorted PBMCs, collected 0.6 years before starting antiretroviral therapy. The receptors stem from a middle-aged man with HIV. Both conserved end residues are part of each CDR3. Each record gives: clone size, V gene, J gene, CDR3 length, D gene, CDR3 protein, CDR3 DNA. A D gene is named only where the DNA matches it firmly. Expanded clones get a size class; other rows say once, few or many, or leave the size out.

>.|TRBV5-1|TRBJ2-7|14|.
CASTRGAGGDEQYF
TGCGCCAGCACCCGGGGGGCAGGGGGCGACGAGCAGTACTTC
>.|TRBV5-1|TRBJ1-1|13|TRBD1
CASSPGTATEAFF
TGCGCCAGCAGCCCTGGGACAGCCACTGAAGCTTTCTTT
>.|TRBV7-7|TRBJ2-1|13|.
CASSFGTAGEQFF
TGTGCCAGCAGCTTCGGGACGGCTGGTGAGCAGTTCTTC
>.|TRBV19|TRBJ2-3|18|.
CASSIPPVGVLSTDTQYF
TGTGCCAGTAGTATACCCCCCGTGGGGGTACTTAGCACAGATACGCAGTATTTT
>few|TRBV19|TRBJ1-1|14|.
CASSIGMSGTEAFF
TGTGCCAGTAGTATAGGGATGAGTGGGACTGAAGCTTTCTTT
>.|TRBV27|TRBJ1-1|13|.
CASRRAGNTEAFF
TGTGCCAGCAGAAGGGCGGGGAACACTGAAGCTTTCTTT
>.|TRBV7-2|TRBJ1-2|15|TRBD1
CASSFRDRGLGGYTF
TGTGCCAGCAGCTTCCGGGACAGGGGTCTGGGTGGCTACACCTTC
>.|TRBV9|TRBJ2-5|18|.
CASSVAGGAAGHQETQYF
TGTGCCAGCAGCGTAGCAGGTGGGGCAGCGGGCCACCAAGAGACCCAGTACTTC
>few|TRBV6-4|TRBJ1-2|13|.
CASTTGRYYGYTF
TGTGCCAGCACTACAGGGAGGTACTATGGCTACACCTTC
>.|TRBV9|TRBJ1-1|16|.
CASSVARDSLNTEAFF
TGTGCCAGCAGCGTAGCGAGAGACAGTTTGAACACTGAAGCTTTCTTT
>.|TRBV10-1|TRBJ1-2|13|.
CASSETRDYGYTF
TGCGCCAGCAGTGAAACCAGGGACTATGGCTACACCTTC
>.|TRBV6-5|TRBJ1-1|13|.
CASSTWTGDKAFF
TGTGCCAGCAGTACTTGGACCGGTGATAAAGCTTTCTTT
>.|TRBV14|TRBJ1-2|13|.
CASSQGANYGYTF
TGTGCCAGCAGCCAAGGGGCTAACTATGGCTACACCTTC
>.|TRBV5-1|TRBJ2-1|16|TRBD1
CASSLAGTGVYNEQFF
TGCGCCAGCAGCTTGGCCGGGACAGGGGTGTACAATGAGCAGTTCTTC
>.|TRBV9|TRBJ2-1|18|TRBD2
CASSVVGGVAGAYNEQFF
TGTGCCAGCAGCGTAGTAGGGGGGGTAGCGGGGGCCTACAATGAGCAGTTCTTC
>few|TRBV2|TRBJ2-7|15|TRBD1
CASSEYQGATYEQYF
TGTGCCAGCAGTGAATACCAGGGGGCAACCTACGAGCAGTACTTC
>.|TRBV29-1|TRBJ2-7|14|.
CSVATDGGPYEQYF
TGCAGCGTCGCTACTGACGGGGGACCGTACGAGCAGTACTTC
>few|TRBV27|TRBJ1-5|13|.
CASSLMRGQPQHF
TGTGCCAGCAGTTTAATGAGGGGTCAGCCCCAGCATTTT
>.|TRBV25-1|TRBJ1-2|15|TRBD1
CASSDRGTGAYGYTF
TGTGCCAGCAGTGACCGGGGGACAGGGGCTTATGGCTACACCTTC
>.|TRBV7-9|TRBJ2-1|17|TRBD2
CASSPLLAGVTYNEQFF
TGTGCCAGCAGCCCCCTACTAGCGGGGGTTACTTACAATGAGCAGTTCTTC
>.|TRBV7-9|TRBJ2-3|13|.
CASSPVRSDTQYF
TGTGCCAGCAGCCCCGTCCGGTCGGATACGCAGTATTTT
>.|TRBV5-6|TRBJ2-3|18|TRBD2
CASSLTGLAGGRGDTQYF
TGTGCCAGCAGCTTGACGGGGCTAGCGGGGGGGCGAGGAGATACGCAGTATTTT
>large|TRBV4-1|TRBJ2-3|17|TRBD2
CASSQVLAGGLEDTQYF
TGCGCCAGCAGCCAAGTGCTAGCGGGGGGGCTGGAAGATACGCAGTATTTT
>.|TRBV6-6|TRBJ1-2|16|TRBD1
CASSNNHPGQIYGYTF
TGTGCCAGCAGTAATAACCATCCGGGACAGATCTATGGCTACACCTTC
>.|TRBV28|TRBJ2-2|15|.
CASSSPSGGGGELFF
TGTGCCAGCAGCTCCCCTTCTGGGGGTGGCGGGGAGCTGTTTTTT
>.|TRBV18|TRBJ2-2|15|TRBD2
CASSPSQAGAGELFF
TGTGCCAGCTCACCAAGCCAGGCGGGGGCCGGGGAGCTGTTTTTT
>.|TRBV9|TRBJ2-2|14|TRBD1
CASSPRTGTGELFF
TGTGCCAGCAGCCCCCGGACAGGGACCGGGGAGCTGTTTTTT
>.|TRBV6-5|TRBJ1-5|15|.
CASSYGPGLNQPQHF
TGTGCCAGCAGTTACGGCCCGGGACTCAATCAGCCCCAGCATTTT
>.|TRBV5-4|TRBJ2-3|17|TRBD2
CASSRGLAGSSTDTQYF
TGTGCCAGCAGCCGAGGACTAGCGGGTTCTAGCACAGATACGCAGTATTTT
>few|TRBV10-2|TRBJ2-7|15|TRBD2
CAASRNPGLTYEQYF
TGCGCCGCCAGCAGGAACCCGGGACTAACCTACGAGCAGTACTTC
>.|TRBV25-1|TRBJ1-1|15|TRBD1
CASSELGQRNTEAFF
TGTGCCAGCAGTGAATTGGGACAGAGAAACACTGAAGCTTTCTTT
>.|TRBV18|TRBJ2-7|15|.
CASSPPTVSSYEQYF
TGTGCCAGCTCACCCCCGACAGTCAGCTCCTACGAGCAGTACTTC
>once|TRBV7-3|TRBJ1-1|13|TRBD1
CASSSDRGTEAFF
TGTGCCAGCAGCTCTGACAGGGGGACTGAAGCTTTCTTT
>.|TRBV6-6|TRBJ2-1|15|TRBD1
CASSPGTGGYNEQFF
TGTGCCAGCAGCCCCGGGACAGGGGGATACAATGAGCAGTTCTTC
>.|TRBV27|TRBJ2-5|15|TRBD1
CASSTGQGSQETQYF
TGTGCCAGCAGTACGGGACAGGGAAGTCAAGAGACCCAGTACTTC
>.|TRBV11-3|TRBJ1-2|19|.
CASSTTGENRTECNYGYTF
TGTGCCAGCAGCACAACTGGGGAAAATCGGACAGAGTGTAACTATGGCTACACCTTC
>.|TRBV9|TRBJ1-2|16|TRBD1
CASSVGLAGGNYGYTF
TGTGCCAGCAGCGTAGGGTTGGCAGGGGGGAACTATGGCTACACCTTC
>.|TRBV27|TRBJ2-7|14|.
CASRRGPGLYEQYF
TGTGCCAGCAGGCGGGGCCCGGGTCTCTACGAGCAGTACTTC
>.|TRBV6-5|TRBJ1-1|13|.
CASSYVDHTEAFF
TGTGCCAGCAGTTACGTGGACCACACTGAAGCTTTCTTT
>once|TRBV4-1|TRBJ2-1|15|TRBD1
CASSRPDRGFGEQFF
TGCGCCAGCAGCCGCCCGGACAGGGGTTTCGGTGAGCAGTTCTTC
>.|TRBV2|TRBJ2-3|16|.
CASSSLPLPITDTQYF
TGTGCCAGCAGCTCCCTTCCCCTGCCCATCACAGATACGCAGTATTTT